The 27 T cell receptor beta chains reported below all come from one sample, sequenced in a study of blood T cell repertoires in COVID-19. Method: immunoSEQ multiplex PCR; TCRdb's copy keeps in-frame clones and lacks some. The table lists more than 350,000 clones, approximately 92% of them singletons. Sequencing input: PBMCs or T cells enriched from blood (not recorded which). The origin of the receptors is a man between 18 and 35 years old who had recovered from COVID-19.

The rearrangement links TRBV5-5 to TRBJ2-5; 14 nucleotides match TRBD2. The junction had 12 bases not matched to a gene; V was cut back by 9 bases and J by 8 bases. The CDR3 spans 15 residues. Germline V gives CDR1 SGHKS, CDR2 YYEKEE (reference sequence). The CDR3 DNA is TGTGCCACCGCTCCCGGGACTAGCGGGGGTTATACCCAGTACTTC. It encodes CATAPGTSGGYTQYF.

The rearrangement uses TRBV5-1 and TRBJ2-1, with a weak D call TRBD1 (5 bases). The CDR3 totals 15 residues. Germline V gene sequence: CDR1 SGHRS, CDR2 YFSETQ. The V and J ends lost 0 bases and 4 bases respectively, with 11 bases between them. CDR3 DNA: TGCGCCAGCAGCTTGGGCCAGGGCCCATACAATGAGCAGTTCTTC. Protein sequence: CASSLGQGPYNEQFF.

This clone was seen a few times. V is TRBV5-1 and J is TRBJ2-5, with TRBD2 identical over 10 bases. Germline lookup yields CDR1 SGHRS and CDR2 YFSETQ. Unmatched junction bases numbered 9, after V lost 5 bases and J lost 5 bases. The CDR3 is made up of 15 amino acids. DNA for the CDR3: TGCGCCAGCAGGATCATTCAAGCGGGAGGGGAGACCCAGTACTTC. Its translation is CASRIIQAGGETQYF.

The table lists this clone with a count of one. The V gene is TRBV9, the J gene TRBJ1-6, with D possibly being TRBD1 (6 bases). V lost 0 bases to trimming and J lost 5 bases, with 15 bases between them. CDR3 length: 17 amino acids. The V gene's germline CDR1 is SGDLS and CDR2 YYNGEE. CDR3 amino acids: CASSVVEGGLDNSPLHF. CDR3 nucleotide sequence: TGTGCCAGCAGCGTAGTGGAGGGGGGGTTGGATAATTCACCCCTCCACTTT.

The chain joins TRBV3-1 (or the pseudogene TRBV3-2) to TRBJ1-2; TRBD1 is a possible D gene (6 bases). V was clipped by 0 bases and J by 5 bases, with 19 bases between them. CDR1 LGHDT and CDR2 YNNKEL come from the germline V gene (reference sequence). This CDR3 is built from 17 residues. The CDR3, as DNA: TGTGCCAGCAGCCAAGATTCAAGGATCAGGGGTACTTATGGCTACACCTTC. Its protein product is CASSQDSRIRGTYGYTF.

This chain uses TRBV7-8 with TRBJ1-2; no clear D gene. The CDR3 loop spans 13 amino acids. CDR1 and CDR2 from the germline V gene are SGHVS and FQNEAQ. The V and J ends lost 3 bases and 3 bases respectively, with 8 bases between them. The CDR3: CASSLGSYYGYTF. CDR3 coding DNA: TGTGCCAGCAGCTTGGGCAGTTACTATGGCTACACCTTC.

The V and J genes are TRBV28 and TRBJ2-3, with 8 bases identical to TRBD1. The CDR3 is 14 residues long. The J segment lost 8 bases and the V segment lost 6 bases, leaving 10 bases of the junction unmatched. CDR1 is MDHEN and CDR2 is SYDVKM in the germline V gene. CDR3 in DNA: TGTGCCAGCAGCTGGACAGGGACTGGGAGTACGCAGTATTTT. Amino acids: CASSWTGTGSTQYF.

The V call is TRBV7-2, the J call TRBJ2-7, with 11 bases fitting TRBD2. CDR1 is SGHTA and CDR2 is FQGNSA in the germline V gene. The V and J ends lost 5 bases and 4 bases, in that order; junction bases with no gene match: 4. This CDR3 region has 14 residues. The CDR3 loop is CASSLRLAGYEQYF. CDR3 in DNA: TGTGCCAGCAGCCTGAGACTAGCGGGATACGAGCAGTACTTC.

This sequence joins TRBV27 and TRBJ2-5; 10 nucleotides agree with TRBD2. Losses at the gene ends were 6 bases for V and 5 bases for J; bases not matched to a gene: 12. The CDR3 is 16 residues long. Germline CDR1 reads MNHEY; CDR2 reads SMNVEV (reference sequence). The CDR3, as DNA: TGTGCCAGCAGCTCGCTAGCGGGGGTCGGAAGGGAGACCCAGTACTTC. Residues: CASSSLAGVGRETQYF.

This clone was recorded only once. V is TRBV14 and J is TRBJ2-1, with D maybe TRBD2 (5 bases). This CDR3 is 16 amino acids long. CDR1 and CDR2 (germline): SGHDN, FVKESK. Trimming removed 4 bases from V and 4 bases from J, with 17 bases in between. This chain's CDR3 is CASSRRVGREYNEQFF. CDR3 DNA sequence: TGTGCCAGCAGCCGGCGCGTGGGTCGGGAATACAATGAGCAGTTCTTC. Full variable domain (outside the CDR3, taken from reference TRBV14 and TRBJ2-1): EAGVTQFPSHSVIEKGQTVTLRCDPISGHDNLYWYRRVMGKEIKFLLHFVKESKQDESGMPNNRFLAERTGGTYSTLKVQPAELEDSGVYFCASSRRVGREYNEQFFGPGTRLTVL.

In its sample, this clone was seen a few times. The chain has TRBV15 and TRBJ1-2, with 9 bases lining up with TRBD1. CDR1 and CDR2 from the germline V gene are LNHNV and YYDKDF (reference sequence). This CDR3 spans 17 amino acids. With 0 bases clipped from V and 2 bases from J, the junction kept 7 bases outside the gene matches. As DNA, the CDR3 is TGTGCCACCAGCAGAGATCTTGGGACAGGGATAAACTATGGCTACACCTTC. Protein: CATSRDLGTGINYGYTF.

The chain has TRBV29-1 and TRBJ1-1; D not certain. Germline values: CDR1 SQVTM, CDR2 ANQGSEA. The V end lost 6 bases, the J end lost 0 bases, and 14 bases lay between the germline ends. The CDR3 contains 14 residues. The DNA of the CDR3 is TGCAGCGTGGGGAGGGAGCCGATGAACACTGAAGCTTTCTTT. Encoded protein: CSVGREPMNTEAFF.

The V call is TRBV7-8, the J call TRBJ2-1; 9 bases are a match to TRBD2. The CDR3 spans 17 residues. V lost 2 bases to trimming and J lost 0 bases; unmatched junction nucleotides: 5. Germline-derived CDR1 and CDR2 are SGHVS and FQNEAQ. CDR3 protein: CASSLRAGGRSYNEQFF. The CDR3 DNA is TGTGCCAGCAGCTTACGGGCGGGGGGGCGCTCCTACAATGAGCAGTTCTTC. The complete variable domain, with remaining parts taken from reference TRBV7-8 and TRBJ2-1, reads GAGVSQSPRYKVAKRGQDVALRCDPISGHVSLFWYQQALGQGPEFLTYFQNEAQLDKSGLPSDRFFAERPEGSVSTLKIQRTQQEDSAVYLCASSLRAGGRSYNEQFFGPGTRLTVL.

The chain carries TRBV19 and TRBJ1-1; D might be TRBD1 (5 bases). The germline CDR1 and CDR2 sequences are LNHDA and SQIVND (reference sequence). Trimming removed 5 bases at V and 5 bases at J, with 12 bases between. The CDR3 sequence is 13 residues long. CDR3 sequence (DNA): TGTGCCAGTAGTCCACGACAGAGGACTGAAGCTTTCTTT. This sequence encodes CASSPRQRTEAFF.

V usage is TRBV5-4 and J usage is TRBJ2-6; 10 bases align to TRBD2. The CDR3 is 16 residues long. Germline V gene lookup returns CDR1 SGHNT and CDR2 YYREEE (reference sequence). V lost 7 bases, J lost 2 bases, and 6 bases stayed unmatched. The CDR3, as DNA: TGTGCCAGCCAAAGCGGACTAGCGGCTGGGGCCAACGTCCTGACTTTC. It encodes CASQSGLAAGANVLTF.

The chain uses TRBV24-1 and TRBJ2-1, with a weak D call TRBD1 (6 bases). V lost 10 bases to trimming and J lost 2 bases, with 11 bases between them. The germline gives CDR1 KGHDR, CDR2 SFDVKD. The CDR3 runs to 13 residues. CDR3 amino acids: CATQQGTYNEQFF. CDR3 sequence (DNA): TGTGCCACGCAACAGGGAACCTACAATGAGCAGTTCTTC.

The V and J genes are TRBV6-5 and TRBJ1-1; maybe TRBD1 (5 bases). This CDR3 has 14 amino acids. The V gene's germline CDR1 is MNHEY and CDR2 SVGAGI. V was cut by 4 bases and J by 2 bases, with 11 bases left in between. This CDR3 is CASSSRGKNTEAFF. Written as DNA, the CDR3 is TGTGCCAGCAGTTCAAGGGGAAAAAACACTGAAGCTTTCTTT.

The V call is TRBV28, the J call TRBJ2-2, with D unclear. Germline CDR1 is MDHEN and CDR2 is SYDVKM. Trimming cost V 4 bases and J 0 bases, with 9 bases left between them. This CDR3 has 15 amino acids. CDR3 nucleotide sequence: TGTGCCAGCAGTTATGCCACTACGAACACCGGGGAGCTGTTTTTT. Encoded protein: CASSYATTNTGELFF.

The chain recombines TRBV19 with TRBJ1-1; 7 nucleotides align to TRBD1. The CDR3 spans 12 residues. V lost 3 bases to trimming and J lost 8 bases; unmatched junction nucleotides: 3. Looked up from germline, CDR1 is LNHDA and CDR2 is SQIVND (reference sequence). The CDR3 bases are TGTGCCAGTAGTATCGGGGACAGAGAAGCTTTCTTT. Protein: CASSIGDREAFF.

The V call is TRBV7-2, the J call TRBJ1-6; TRBD1 aligns across 12 bases. The germline V gene has CDR1 SGHTA and CDR2 FQGNSA. V was clipped by 1 base and J by 11 bases; unmatched bases: 6. The length of the CDR3 is 16 residues. Here the CDR3 reads CASSLVGTGGRAPLHF. As DNA, the CDR3 is TGTGCCAGCAGCTTAGTGGGGACAGGGGGCAGAGCACCCCTCCACTTT.

The chain employs TRBV9 and TRBJ1-5, with D unclear. Trimming took 0 bases from V and 0 from J, leaving 13 bases between them. CDR3 size: 17 residues. Germline CDR1 and CDR2: SGDLS and YYNGEE. The CDR3, as DNA: TGTGCCAGCAGCGTAGCAGTACGGCGGTATAGCAATCAGCCCCAGCATTTT. Amino acids: CASSVAVRRYSNQPQHF.

The chain uses TRBV4-3 and TRBJ2-1; D perhaps matches TRBD1 (6 bases). The length of the CDR3 is 17 residues. V was trimmed by 0 bases and J by 0 bases, leaving 12 bases between them. From germline, CDR1 is LGHNA and CDR2 YSLEER. For the CDR3, the DNA is TGCGCCAGCAGCCAAGAGAGGACAGAGCGCTCCTACAATGAGCAGTTCTTC. It specifies CASSQERTERSYNEQFF.

This clone was seen once. The V call is TRBV18, the J call TRBJ1-4; perhaps TRBD1 as D (6 bases). There are 14 residues in the CDR3. Per the germline V gene, CDR1 is KGHSH and CDR2 is LQKENI. V was cut by 4 bases and J by 5 bases, with 11 bases left in between. The CDR3 region is CASSRAGTNEKLFF. CDR3 coding DNA: TGTGCCAGCTCACGTGCCGGGACAAATGAAAAACTGTTTTTT.

The chain has TRBV6-5 and TRBJ2-7; 8 bases align to TRBD1. CDR3 length: 15 residues. V shed 8 bases, J shed 0 bases, and the junction held 9 bases outside the gene matches. Germline values: CDR1 MNHEY, CDR2 SVGAGI. CDR3 residues: CASWSGTGLSYEQYF. The CDR3 nucleotides are TGTGCCAGCTGGTCCGGGACAGGTCTCTCCTACGAGCAGTACTTC.

The rearrangement joins TRBV27 to TRBJ2-3, with 7 bases identical to TRBD1. The trim removed 8 bases at V and 0 bases at J, leaving 8 bases unmatched. The CDR3 extends over 15 amino acids. CDR1 and CDR2 from the germline V gene are MNHEY and SMNVEV (reference sequence). CDR3 nucleotide sequence: TGTGCCAGCCTTCCTCGGACAGGTAGCACAGATACGCAGTATTTT. It encodes CASLPRTGSTDTQYF.

The CDR3 spells CASSRGSSPYEQYF. The DNA of the CDR3 is TGTGCCAGCAGCAGGGGTAGTTCTCCCTACGAGCAGTACTTC. The J gene is TRBJ2-7, the V gene TRBV7-9, with a tentative D call TRBD1 (5 bases). Germline V gene data show CDR1 as SEHNR and CDR2 as FQNEAQ (reference sequence). V was pared by 5 bases and J by 2 bases, with 13 bases between. The CDR3 is 14 residues long.

This clone was observed once. The gene calls are TRBV5-1 and TRBJ1-6, with D unresolved. Germline V gives CDR1 SGHRS, CDR2 YFSETQ. V was shortened by 4 bases and J by 2 bases, with 13 bases between the two germline ends. This CDR3 region has 16 residues. CDR3 region: CASSPTSIPYNSPLHF. The CDR3 nucleotides are TGCGCCAGCAGCCCAACTTCCATCCCCTATAATTCACCCCTCCACTTT.